Presented here are 26 T cell receptor beta chains from one specimen sequenced in a study of T-cell memory formation after mild COVID-19. From the 5' RACE reads, TCRdb called clonotypes with MiXCR, one entry per CDR3 protein. The table records hundreds of thousands of distinct CDR3 sequences, 15% to 20% of them present only once. Material for sequencing was PBMCs or a T cell subset sorted from them (not recorded which). The receptor set was obtained from a young man who had mild COVID-19 (a few samples of this study predate the infection). Cell type and time point are not known.

This clonotype was observed a handful of times. This chain connects TRBV6-2 or TRBV6-3 to TRBJ2-7, with TRBD1 matching 7 bases. Germline V gives CDR1 MNHEY, CDR2 SVGEGT. The ends lost 4 bases at V and 2 bases at J; junction bases unmatched: 14. The CDR3 extends over 17 amino acids. CDR3 bases: TGTGCCAGCAGTTCGAGACAATACCGGGACAGAGCCTACGAGCAGTACGTC. Protein: CASSSRQYRDRAYEQYV.

This clonotype appeared a few times. The rearrangement links TRBV7-9 to TRBJ2-1; 10 bases map to TRBD2. Germline V gene sequence: CDR1 SEHNR, CDR2 FQNEAQ (reference sequence). The CDR3 consists of 17 residues. Trimming cost V 5 bases and J 14 bases; bases outside gene matches: 21. As DNA, the CDR3 is TGTGCCAGCAGCCCCCGTGGGGTAGCGGGGGGCGGAGTGGAAAAGTTCTTC. Its translation: CASSPRGVAGGGVEKFF.

This clonotype was detected only once. The chain uses TRBV6-2 or TRBV6-3 and TRBJ1-6; 7 nucleotides align to TRBD1. The CDR3 runs to 15 residues. J was trimmed by 14 bases and V by 2 bases; bases with no gene match: 12. CDR1 and CDR2 (germline): MNHEY, SVGEGT. The CDR3 reads CASSYPRTGELSLHF. In nucleotides, the CDR3 is TGTGCCAGCAGTTACCCAAGGACAGGCGAATTATCCCTCCACTTT.

This clonotype was found a few times. The chain recombines TRBV12-2 with TRBJ1-5; the table's TRBD1 call for D was not verified on the DNA. TRBV12-2 is a pseudogene. The CDR3 length is 16 residues. CDR3 protein: CASRLGKGRGNQPQHF. The CDR3 bases are TGTGCAAGTCGCTTAGGGAAAGGCAGGGGTAACCAGCCCCAGCATTTT.

A few counts support this clonotype. The rearrangement uses TRBV5-1 and TRBJ1-3; a weak D match, TRBD1 (6 bases). Trimming removed 0 bases from V and 3 bases from J, with 10 bases in between. The length of the CDR3 is 15 residues. The germline CDR1 and CDR2 sequences are SGHRS and YFSETQ. The CDR3 region has the DNA TGCGCCAGCAGCTTGGCCGCGGGACATGGAAACACCATATATTTT. Amino acids: CASSLAAGHGNTIYF.

V and J are TRBV7-7 and TRBJ2-3; the D gene is possibly TRBD2 (6 bases). V lost 4 bases to trimming and J lost 2 bases, with 13 bases between them. There are 15 residues in the CDR3. CDR1 is SSHAT and CDR2 is FNYEAQ in the germline V gene (reference sequence). CDR3 sequence reads: CASSSGLADTDTQYF. Written as DNA, the CDR3 is TGTGCCAGCAGCTCGGGACTTGCCGACACAGATACGCAGTATTTT.

V usage is TRBV29-1 and J usage is TRBJ2-3; 8 bases fit TRBD2. Germline loops: CDR1 SQVTM, CDR2 ANQGSEA. This CDR3 comprises 16 residues. Trimming removed 0 bases from V and 2 bases from J; junction bases left unmatched: 7. DNA for the CDR3: TGCAGCGTTGAAGATCGAACTAGCGGTACCACAGATACGCAGTATTTT. Translation gives CSVEDRTSGTTDTQYF.

This clonotype has just a few counts. J is TRBJ2-1 and V is TRBV6-2 or TRBV6-3; 7 bases line up with TRBD2. Germline values: CDR1 MNHEY, CDR2 SVGEGT. This CDR3 is built from 14 residues. Germline trimming cut 7 bases from V and 7 bases from J; bases unmatched to any gene: 10. The CDR3: CASNPWGGMNEQFF. In DNA form, the CDR3 reads TGTGCCAGCAACCCCTGGGGGGGAATGAATGAGCAGTTCTTC.

This clonotype was detected only a few times. V is TRBV20-1 and J is TRBJ2-7; D call uncertain. This CDR3 contains 14 residues. Trimming stripped 0 bases from V and 2 bases from J, with 11 bases between. Germline lookup yields CDR1 DFQATT and CDR2 SNEGSKA (reference sequence). The CDR3 DNA reads TGCAGTGCTAGAGATCAGCGACAAACCTACGAGCAGTACTTC. Its translation is CSARDQRQTYEQYF.

Only a few counts were recorded for this clonotype. V is TRBV4-3 and J is TRBJ1-1, with D uncertain. Germline-derived CDR1 and CDR2 are LGHNA and YSLEER. This CDR3 has 13 amino acids. The V and J ends lost 5 bases and 5 bases respectively, with 12 bases between them. In nucleotides, the CDR3 is TGCGCCAGCAGCGCCGGGAAAAGGACTGAAGCTTTCTTT. It yields the protein CASSAGKRTEAFF.

The genes are TRBV20-1 and TRBJ2-7; no definite D call. Between the trimmed V and J ends, which lost 4 bases and 6 bases, there was a span of 13 bases. Germline lookup yields CDR1 DFQATT and CDR2 SNEGSKA (reference sequence). The CDR3 runs to 12 residues. The CDR3 region is CSAIPGSAEQYF. CDR3 nucleotides: TGCAGTGCTATCCCAGGATCAGCCGAGCAGTACTTC.

CDR3 protein: CASSPRTNTGELFF. The CDR3, as DNA: TGCGCCAGCAGCCCCAGAACAAACACCGGGGAGCTGTTTTTT. The gene calls are TRBV5-1 and TRBJ2-2; D uncertain. Germline assignment: CDR1 SGHRS and CDR2 YFSETQ. This CDR3 region has 14 residues. V lost 4 bases, J lost 2 bases, and 9 bases lay in between. The full variable domain, its missing parts supplied by reference TRBV5-1 and TRBJ2-2, is KAGVTQTPRYLIKTRGQQVTLSCSPISGHRSVSWYQQTPGQGLQFLFEYFSETQRNKGNFPGRFSGRQFSNSRSEMNVSTLELGDSALYLCASSPRTNTGELFFGEGSRLTVL.

The chain joins TRBV4-1 to TRBJ2-5, with a tentative D call TRBD1 (5 bases). The CDR3 runs 15 residues. Germline CDR1 reads MGHRA; CDR2 reads YSYEKL. The germline V and J ends were trimmed by 0 bases and 4 bases, with 12 bases remaining between them. The CDR3 region is CASSQDQGVLETQYF. The CDR3 DNA reads as TGCGCCAGCAGCCAAGATCAAGGGGTTCTAGAGACCCAGTACTTC.

This chain connects TRBV3-1 to TRBJ1-2; D might be TRBD1 (5 bases). Germline V lookup: CDR1 LGHDT, CDR2 YNNKEL (reference sequence). Between the trimmed V and J ends, which lost 1 base and 3 bases, there was a span of 9 bases. CDR3 length equals 14 residues. The CDR3 loop is CASSQGQTYYGYTF. In nucleotides, the CDR3 is TGTGCCAGCAGCCAAGGACAGACCTACTATGGCTACACCTTC.

There are a few counts of this clonotype. Written as DNA, the CDR3 is TGTGCCAGCACCCGAAGCTCGAACACCGGGGAGCTGTTTTTT. As protein: CASTRSSNTGELFF. The rearrangement joins TRBV7-3 to TRBJ2-2; D is ambiguous. The CDR3 length is 14 residues. Germline V gene lookup returns CDR1 SGHTA and CDR2 FQGTGA. V lost 7 bases, J lost 0 bases, and 9 bases lay in between.

This clonotype was seen more than once but under ten times. The V call is TRBV28, the J call TRBJ2-7; tentatively, D is TRBD2 (6 bases). Trimming took 3 bases from V and 2 from J, leaving 14 bases between them. Germline V CDR1 and CDR2: MDHEN, SYDVKM. CDR3 length: 15 amino acids. The DNA for the CDR3 is TGTGCCAGCAGTTTGTCTTATAGCGGTGCCTACGAGCAGTACGTC. Protein: CASSLSYSGAYEQYV.

This clonotype was seen more than once but under ten times. This chain joins TRBV6-2 or TRBV6-3 and TRBJ2-4; possible D gene TRBD1, 5 bases. V was cut by 5 bases and J by 0 bases, with 14 bases left in between. Per germline, CDR1 MNHEY and CDR2 SVGEGT. This CDR3 is built from 16 residues. The CDR3 nucleotides read TGTGCCAGCAGTCCCGCAGGGTCGTTAGCCAAAAACATTCAGTACTTC. Translated, it gives CASSPAGSLAKNIQYF.

A few counts support this clonotype. The chain links TRBV10-3 to TRBJ2-7; 8 positions match TRBD1. Germline assignment: CDR1 ENHRY and CDR2 SYGVKD. V was clipped by 10 bases and J by 6 bases; unmatched bases: 11. The CDR3 sequence is 13 residues long. The DNA for the CDR3 is TGTGCCACGTGGGGACAGGTAAGGTCCGAGCAGTACGTC. Its protein is CATWGQVRSEQYV.

The J gene is TRBJ2-5, the V gene TRBV2; 14 bases match TRBD2. J gave up 4 bases and V 6 bases, and 7 bases lay outside the gene matches. The CDR3 loop spans 16 amino acids. CDR1 and CDR2 (germline): SNHLY, FYNNEI. CDR3 nucleotides: TGTGCCAGCAGAGAACCGGGACTAGCGGGGGTAGAGACCCAGTACTTC. Its protein is CASREPGLAGVETQYF.

This clonotype was picked up a small number of times. The chain uses TRBV2 and TRBJ1-2; weak D call: TRBD1 (6 bases). V dropped 0 bases and J dropped 7 bases, with 15 bases sitting between them. Germline V CDR1 and CDR2: SNHLY, FYNNEI. The CDR3 sequence is 15 residues long. The CDR3 DNA sequence: TGTGCCAGCAGTGAAGCGCGGCCAGGGGTGCGTGGCTACACCTTC. It yields the protein CASSEARPGVRGYTF.

This clonotype was seen only a few times. The chain combines TRBV30 with TRBJ2-7, with a possible D match to TRBD1 (5 bases). V lost 8 bases to trimming and J lost 1 base, with 15 bases between them. This CDR3 spans 13 amino acids. The V gene's germline CDR1 is GTSNPN and CDR2 SVGIG (reference sequence). The CDR3 sequence is CALERAGSYEQYF. The CDR3, as DNA: TGTGCCCTAGAAAGGGCAGGGTCCTACGAGCAGTACTTC.

This sequence joins TRBV12-5 and TRBJ1-2; D remains ambiguous. The V and J ends lost 0 bases and 5 bases respectively, with 13 bases between them. CDR3 size: 15 residues. Germline values: CDR1 LGHNT, CDR2 FRNRAP. CDR3 amino acids: CASGLVRVAYYGYTF. In DNA form, the CDR3 reads TGTGCTAGTGGTTTGGTACGAGTAGCCTATTATGGCTACACCTTC. The variable domain in full, with the rest retrieved from reference TRBV12-5 and TRBJ1-2, is DARVTQTPRHKVTEMGQEVTMRCQPILGHNTVFWYRQTMMQGLELLAYFRNRAPLDDSGMPKDRFSAEMPDATLATLKIQPSEPRDSAVYFCASGLVRVAYYGYTFGSGTRLTVV.

The table lists this clonotype with many counts. V and J are TRBV24-1 and TRBJ1-2; 9 nucleotides align to TRBD1. The CDR3 sequence is 16 residues long. V shed 5 bases and J 4 bases; nucleotides not matched to a gene: 10. Germline values: CDR1 KGHDR, CDR2 SFDVKD. The CDR3 reads CATSVHRGRSFYGYTF. Here the CDR3 DNA reads TGTGCCACCAGTGTCCACAGGGGGCGAAGCTTCTATGGCTACACCTTC.

The V call is TRBV9, the J call TRBJ1-6; D call uncertain. The CDR3 totals 14 residues. CDR1 is SGDLS, CDR2 YYNGEE, per germline. V was pared by 0 bases and J by 8 bases, with 9 bases between. CDR3 protein: CASSVGALDSPLHF. For the CDR3, the DNA is TGTGCCAGCAGCGTAGGGGCGTTGGATTCACCCCTCCACTTT. Combining the CDR3 with reference TRBV9 and TRBJ1-6 gives the whole variable domain DSGVTQTPKHLITATGQRVTLRCSPRSGDLSVYWYQQSLDQGLQFLIQYYNGEERAKGNILERFSAQQFPDLHSELNLSSLELGDSALYFCASSVGALDSPLHFGNGTRLTVT.

V is TRBV9 and J is TRBJ2-2; 10 bases align to TRBD1. This CDR3 is built from 17 residues. V lost 4 bases and J lost 4; bases outside the gene matches: 10. Germline lookup yields CDR1 SGDLS and CDR2 YYNGEE. The CDR3 bases are TGTGCCAGCAGCAAACGACAGGGGGCGGGAAGCACCGGGGAGCTGTTTTTT. As protein: CASSKRQGAGSTGELFF. Variable domain in full (rest from reference TRBV9 and TRBJ2-2): DSGVTQTPKHLITATGQRVTLRCSPRSGDLSVYWYQQSLDQGLQFLIQYYNGEERAKGNILERFSAQQFPDLHSELNLSSLELGDSALYFCASSKRQGAGSTGELFFGEGSRLTVL.

This sequence joins TRBV4-2 and TRBJ1-1, with a tentative D call TRBD1 (6 bases). The germline V gene encodes CDR1 LGHNA and CDR2 YNFKEQ. The CDR3 extends over 14 amino acids. Trimming left V 0 bases short and J 7 bases short, with 12 bases between. For the CDR3, the DNA is TGTGCCAGCAGCCAAGATCCAGGGGCCGTTGAAGCTTTCTTT. Translating it yields CASSQDPGAVEAFF.